This passage covers 13 T cell receptor beta chains from one sample sequenced in a study of monozygotic twins with inflammatory bowel disease. After re-calling the 5' RACE reads, TCRdb lists one entry per CDR3 protein, DNA absent. This repertoire comprises 350,000 to 550,000 distinct CDR3 sequences; its ten largest clones make up roughly 2.2%. Specimen: blood. The receptor source for this set is a human donor with ulcerative colitis or Crohn's disease, or a healthy co-twin of an affected twin (not recorded which).

The chain joins TRBV20-1 to TRBJ2-5. The CDR3 loop spans 12 amino acids. Germline CDR1 reads DFQATT; CDR2 reads SNEGSKA (reference sequence). CDR3: CSAEVWSETQYF.

J is TRBJ2-5 and V is TRBV28; TCRdb's D call of TRBD2 is untestable without DNA. The germline CDR1 and CDR2 sequences are MDHEN and SYDVKM. CDR3 length: 14 amino acids. CDR3 region: CASRGGSSLETQYF. Full variable domain (rest looked up from reference TRBV28 and TRBJ2-5): DVKVTQSSRYLVKRTGEKVFLECVQDMDHENMFWYRQDPGLGLRLIYFSYDVKMKEKGDIPEGYSVSREKKERFSLILESASTNQTSMYLCASRGGSSLETQYFGPGTRLLVL.

The V gene is TRBV5-1, the J gene TRBJ1-1; TCRdb gives TRBD1 as the D gene, but with no DNA this cannot be confirmed. The V gene's germline CDR1 is SGHRS and CDR2 YFSETQ. The CDR3 is 13 amino acids. The CDR3 loop reads CASSLQGEPEAFF.

The CDR3 is CASSLEIRGEQFF. This chain uses TRBV7-9 with TRBJ2-1; TCRdb's D call, TRBD1, is unchecked because there is no DNA. The CDR3 runs to 13 residues. Germline CDR1 SEHNR, CDR2 FQNEAQ (reference sequence). Complete variable domain (other parts from reference TRBV7-9 and TRBJ2-1): DTGVSQNPRHKITKRGQNVTFRCDPISEHNRLYWYRQTLGQGPEFLTYFQNEAQLEKSRLLSDRFSAERPKGSFSTLEIQRTEQGDSAMYLCASSLEIRGEQFFGPGTRLTVL.

The chain joins TRBV20-1 to TRBJ1-5; TCRdb returns TRBD1, unconfirmable since there is no DNA. Germline-derived CDR1 and CDR2 are DFQATT and SNEGSKA (reference sequence). This CDR3 spans 12 amino acids. The CDR3 sequence: CSARPGNQPQHF.

V usage is TRBV12-3 or TRBV12-4 and J usage is TRBJ2-3; TCRdb names TRBD2, which stays unverified in the absence of DNA. The CDR3 has 15 residues. CDR3 amino acids: CASSPGALSTDTQYF.

V usage is TRBV19 and J usage is TRBJ1-5; as DNA is missing, the TRBD1 call by TCRdb cannot be tested. The CDR3 has 16 residues. CDR1 LNHDA and CDR2 SQIVND come from the germline V gene (reference sequence). Here the CDR3 reads CASSLSGPRGNQPQHF.

This chain joins TRBV15 and TRBJ1-5. The CDR3 length is 13 residues. The germline V gene encodes CDR1 LNHNV and CDR2 YYDKDF (reference sequence). The CDR3 loop is CATSYDTNQPQHF.

This chain joins TRBV7-9 and TRBJ2-1. This CDR3 contains 13 residues. Per the germline V gene, CDR1 is SEHNR and CDR2 is FQNEAQ (reference sequence). The CDR3 sequence: CASSLPESLEQFF.

This chain links TRBV5-1 with TRBJ2-1; lacking DNA, the TRBD1 call made by TCRdb goes unchecked. In germline, CDR1 is SGHRS, CDR2 YFSETQ. This CDR3 comprises 16 residues. The CDR3: CASSYSGGRGGNEQFF.

The V gene is TRBV6-5, the J gene TRBJ2-1; the D gene TCRdb calls, TRBD2, cannot be checked with no DNA. The CDR3 is 15 amino acids. Germline CDR1 is MNHEY and CDR2 is SVGAGI. The CDR3 spells CASSLGAKGYNEQFF.

The chain couples TRBV5-1 to TRBJ2-3; no DNA is available, so the TRBD2 call from TCRdb remains unchecked. The CDR3 totals 16 residues. Germline V gene lookup returns CDR1 SGHRS and CDR2 YFSETQ. The CDR3 loop reads CASSLGVLVGEDTQYF.

The rearrangement links TRBV20-1 to TRBJ2-1; the D gene TCRdb calls, TRBD1, cannot be checked with no DNA. CDR3 size: 15 residues. Germline-derived CDR1 and CDR2 are DFQATT and SNEGSKA (reference sequence). CDR3 in amino acids: CSAGRDRDFYNEQFF.